These 30 T cell receptor beta chains came from one sample sequenced in a study of T cells in localized non-small cell lung cancer. Sequencing used immunoSEQ multiplex PCR; TCRdb keeps in-frame clones, though not all of them. The table has around 23,000 clones, roughly 86% seen once. The source was peripheral blood mononuclear cells, collected before any cancer treatment. The source is a male donor at least 60 years old with stage II lung adenocarcinoma.

The CDR3 DNA sequence: TGTGCCATCACCCGACAAGAAGTCACCGGGGAGCTGTTTTTT. This sequence encodes CAITRQEVTGELFF. This chain links TRBV10-3 with TRBJ2-2; no clear D gene. The CDR3 spans 14 residues. In germline, CDR1 is ENHRY, CDR2 SYGVKD. V lost 7 bases, J lost 4 bases, and 13 bases lay in between.

This clone was recorded once. The chain recombines TRBV19 with TRBJ1-5, with 11 bases identical to TRBD1. The CDR3 loop spans 16 amino acids. Per germline, CDR1 LNHDA and CDR2 SQIVND (reference sequence). The V gene end was trimmed by 3 bases and the J gene end by 9 bases; junction bases not matched to a gene: 10. The CDR3 sequence: CASSISGQGVSRPQHF. The CDR3, as DNA: TGTGCCAGTAGTATTTCGGGACAGGGGGTAAGTCGGCCCCAGCATTTT. Full variable domain (outside the CDR3, taken from reference TRBV19 and TRBJ1-5): DGGITQSPKYLFRKEGQNVTLSCEQNLNHDAMYWYRQDPGQGLRLIYYSQIVNDFQKGDIAEGYSVSREKKESFPLTVTSAQKNPTAFYLCASSISGQGVSRPQHFGDGTRLSIL.

V and J are TRBV7-2 and TRBJ1-5; 10 bases match TRBD1. Trimming at V came to 3 bases and at J to 6 bases, leaving 2 bases not matched to a gene. Germline V lookup: CDR1 SGHTA, CDR2 FQGNSA. This CDR3 spans 14 amino acids. CDR3 DNA: TGTGCCAGCAGCTTCGGGACAGGGGTTCAGCCCCAGCATTTT. The encoded protein is CASSFGTGVQPQHF.

The chain couples TRBV6-1 to TRBJ2-7; 9 bases are shared with TRBD2. V lost 8 bases, J lost 3 bases, and 5 bases stayed unmatched. CDR3 length equals 13 residues. The V gene's germline CDR1 is MNHNS and CDR2 SASEGT. CDR3 amino acids: CASGREGYYEQYF. The CDR3 DNA reads TGTGCCAGCGGGCGGGAGGGCTACTACGAGCAGTACTTC.

The genes are TRBV11-2 and TRBJ2-7; possible D gene TRBD2, 5 bases. This CDR3 spans 13 amino acids. Germline V gene sequence: CDR1 SGHAT, CDR2 FQNNGV. V lost 5 bases to trimming and J lost 3 bases, with 11 bases between them. The CDR3 DNA sequence: TGTGCCAGCAGCGAAGGGCGGGTCTACGAGCAGTACTTC. This sequence encodes CASSEGRVYEQYF.

The V call is TRBV6-6, the J call TRBJ1-6; 9 positions match TRBD1. Germline trimming cut 6 bases from V and 9 bases from J; bases unmatched to any gene: 3. The CDR3 is 13 residues long. Germline V gene data show CDR1 as MNHNY and CDR2 as SVGAGI (reference sequence). The DNA of the CDR3 is TGTGCCAGCAGGGACAGGGGAGGTTCACCCCTCCACTTT. Its translation: CASRDRGGSPLHF.

The V gene is TRBV28, the J gene TRBJ2-3, with D tentatively TRBD2 (5 bases). Trimming took 7 bases from V and 2 from J, leaving 13 bases between them. Germline-derived CDR1 and CDR2 are MDHEN and SYDVKM. The CDR3 extends over 14 amino acids. CDR3 protein: CASKLGLSTDTQYF. The CDR3 bases are TGTGCCAGCAAACTAGGGTTATCCACAGATACGCAGTATTTT.

The J gene is TRBJ2-5, the V gene TRBV7-8; 7 nucleotides match TRBD2. The V gene's germline CDR1 is SGHVS and CDR2 FQNEAQ. The CDR3 sequence is 15 residues long. V lost 4 bases and J lost 2; bases outside the gene matches: 7. CDR3 region: CASSSQRGLQETQYF. The CDR3 DNA sequence: TGTGCCAGCAGCTCCCAGCGGGGATTACAAGAGACCCAGTACTTC. Looking up the rest from reference TRBV7-8 and TRBJ2-5 gives the full variable domain: GAGVSQSPRYKVAKRGQDVALRCDPISGHVSLFWYQQALGQGPEFLTYFQNEAQLDKSGLPSDRFFAERPEGSVSTLKIQRTQQEDSAVYLCASSSQRGLQETQYFGPGTRLLVL.

The chain combines TRBV28 with TRBJ1-2, with D perhaps matching TRBD1 (6 bases). In germline, CDR1 is MDHEN, CDR2 SYDVKM. The CDR3 covers 16 residues. V dropped 5 bases and J dropped 1 base, with 17 bases sitting between them. CDR3 in DNA: TGTGCCAGCAGTAGGGATCTACAGGGAGATAACTATGGCTACACCTTC. The encoded protein is CASSRDLQGDNYGYTF.

This chain joins TRBV19 and TRBJ1-2, with unresolved D. The CDR3 extends over 15 amino acids. Between the trimmed V and J ends, which lost 1 base and 0 bases, there was a span of 9 bases. CDR1 and CDR2 from the germline V gene are LNHDA and SQIVND (reference sequence). DNA of the CDR3: TGTGCCAGTAGTATAGTTCACAACTCTAACTATGGCTACACCTTC. Protein: CASSIVHNSNYGYTF.

The chain is built from TRBV28 and TRBJ1-4; 7 bases are a match to TRBD1. The CDR3 loop spans 15 amino acids. V dropped 5 bases and J dropped 5; count of bases not matched to a gene: 8. CDR1 MDHEN and CDR2 SYDVKM come from the germline V gene. For the CDR3, the DNA is TGTGCCAGCAGTCCAGACAGGGATTTAAATGAAAAACTGTTTTTT. Translating gives CASSPDRDLNEKLFF.

CDR3 sequence reads: CASTTVRGRRVNEKLFF. CDR3 coding DNA: TGTGCCAGCACCACTGTAAGGGGACGCCGGGTAAATGAAAAACTGTTTTTT. V and J are TRBV11-2 and TRBJ1-4; maybe TRBD1 (5 bases). CDR3 length: 17 amino acids. The germline V gene has CDR1 SGHAT and CDR2 FQNNGV. V was pared by 7 bases and J by 5 bases, with 23 bases between.

The rearrangement uses TRBV6-1 and TRBJ1-1; D is undetermined. The germline CDR1 and CDR2 sequences are MNHNS and SASEGT. V lost 0 bases, J lost 8 bases, and 7 bases lay in between. The CDR3 sequence is 12 residues long. The CDR3: CASSEARPEAFF. The CDR3 DNA sequence: TGTGCCAGCAGTGAAGCAAGGCCCGAAGCTTTCTTT.

This clone came up a few times. V and J are TRBV10-3 and TRBJ1-1, with TRBD1 as a possible D gene (5 bases). The CDR3 has 12 residues. CDR1 and CDR2 from the germline V gene are ENHRY and SYGVKD. V was pared by 8 bases and J by 0 bases, with 7 bases between. CDR3 bases: TGTGCCATCTCAGGGTTGAACACTGAAGCTTTCTTT. The encoded protein is CAISGLNTEAFF.

The rearrangement uses TRBV7-2 and TRBJ2-5, with D possibly matching TRBD2 (6 bases). The J call could be wrong; TRBJ2-7 is a better fit for the DNA end. The CDR3 totals 14 residues. Germline-derived CDR1 and CDR2 are SGHTA and FQGNSA. The CDR3 nucleotides read TGTGCCAGCCGGGGCGGGACTGGGTCCTACGAGCAGTACTTC. Translation: CASRGGTGSYEQYF.

The rearrangement joins TRBV19 to TRBJ1-1; D gene unclear. CDR3 length: 13 amino acids. V was shortened by 3 bases and J by 5 bases, with 10 bases between the two germline ends. Germline assignment: CDR1 LNHDA and CDR2 SQIVND (reference sequence). In DNA form, the CDR3 reads TGTGCCAGTAGTATGGGTCTGTCTACTGAAGCTTTCTTT. This sequence encodes CASSMGLSTEAFF.

In DNA form, the CDR3 reads TGTGCCAGCAGCTCGCGACTCTCAACCTACGAGCAGTACTTC. Encoded protein: CASSSRLSTYEQYF. This sequence joins TRBV14 and TRBJ2-5; D gene ambiguous. The J call may be mistaken, given a closer DNA end match to TRBJ2-7. The germline V gene encodes CDR1 SGHDN and CDR2 FVKESK. The CDR3 spans 14 residues.

This clone has more than one count but fewer than ten. V usage is TRBV5-1 and J usage is TRBJ1-1, with D possibly TRBD1 on 6 matching bases. This CDR3 has 14 residues. Trimming took off 6 bases at V and 5 bases at J, with 17 bases between the two ends. Germline V gives CDR1 SGHRS, CDR2 YFSETQ. The CDR3 protein is CASNPPQGNTEAFF. The CDR3 DNA is TGCGCCAGCAACCCGCCCCAGGGGAATACTGAAGCTTTCTTT.

V usage is TRBV2 and J usage is TRBJ2-1; tentative D call: TRBD2 (6 bases). CDR3 size: 12 residues. The germline CDR1 and CDR2 sequences are SNHLY and FYNNEI. The V end was cut by 8 bases, the J end by 5 bases, with 10 bases between. CDR3: CASGGGNNEQFF. CDR3 nucleotides: TGTGCCAGCGGGGGAGGTAACAATGAGCAGTTCTTC.

This clone is judged medium-sized. This chain uses TRBV5-1 with TRBJ1-4, with D hard to call. The V end lost 0 bases, the J end lost 0 bases, and 9 bases lay between the germline ends. CDR3 length: 16 amino acids. CDR1 SGHRS and CDR2 YFSETQ come from the germline V gene. CDR3 sequence reads: CASSLAGEATNEKLFF. In DNA, the CDR3 is TGCGCCAGCAGCTTGGCTGGGGAGGCAACTAATGAAAAACTGTTTTTT.

This sequence joins TRBV4-2 and TRBJ2-3, with D uncertain. The CDR3 length is 12 residues. In germline, CDR1 is LGHNA, CDR2 YNFKEQ. Trimming stripped 0 bases from V and 8 bases from J, with 6 bases between. CDR3 coding DNA: TGTGCCAGCAGCCAAGACCAGGCTACGCAGTATTTT. Protein sequence: CASSQDQATQYF.

The sample holds a few counts of this clone. This chain links TRBV15 with TRBJ1-1; a possible D gene is TRBD1 (5 bases). Per germline, CDR1 LNHNV and CDR2 YYDKDF (reference sequence). Trimming cost V 9 bases and J 4 bases, with 12 bases left between them. There are 12 residues in the CDR3. CDR3 nucleotides: TGTGCCACGGGACCTGGGGGCACTGAAGCTTTCTTT. Its translation is CATGPGGTEAFF.

The sample holds one count of this clone. The V and J genes are TRBV11-3 and TRBJ2-2; D gene unclear. Germline V gene lookup returns CDR1 SGHNT and CDR2 YENEEA. Trimming took 6 bases from V and 0 from J, leaving 8 bases between them. The CDR3 runs 14 residues. CDR3 sequence reads: CASRSTTNTGELFF. Here the CDR3 DNA reads TGTGCCAGCAGATCGACGACGAACACCGGGGAGCTGTTTTTT.

The chain joins TRBV6-1 to TRBJ1-5; D perhaps matches TRBD1 (6 bases). V lost 4 bases, J lost 0 bases, and 10 bases lay in between. The germline gives CDR1 MNHNS, CDR2 SASEGT. The CDR3 runs to 15 residues. The CDR3 bases are TGTGCCAGCAGTGGCAGGGGAATTAGCAATCAGCCCCAGCATTTT. This codes for CASSGRGISNQPQHF.

V usage is TRBV6-6 and J usage is TRBJ2-7, with D possibly being TRBD1 (6 bases). Germline CDR1 reads MNHNY; CDR2 reads SVGAGI (reference sequence). CDR3 length: 14 residues. V shed 3 bases and J shed 0 bases, with 9 bases lying between them. The CDR3 nucleotides read TGTGCCAGCAGTTATTGGGGGCCCTCCTACGAGCAGTACTTC. This codes for CASSYWGPSYEQYF.

This clone has only one observation. The CDR3 DNA reads TGTGCCAGCAGCGTATTAAAGAGAGATTACACCGGGGAGCTGTTTTTT. Encoded protein: CASSVLKRDYTGELFF. V is TRBV9 and J is TRBJ2-2; D unresolved. CDR1 and CDR2 from the germline V gene are SGDLS and YYNGEE. The CDR3 covers 16 residues. The germline V and J ends were trimmed by 1 base and 3 bases, with 13 bases remaining between them.

The chain joins TRBV13 to TRBJ2-7; TRBD2 might be the D (6 bases). Trimming took off 5 bases at V and 2 bases at J, with 13 bases between the two ends. CDR3 length equals 14 residues. Germline assignment: CDR1 PRHDT and CDR2 FYEKMQ (reference sequence). The CDR3 is CASSLRGGAYEQYF. Here the CDR3 DNA reads TGTGCCAGCAGCCTCCGGGGAGGCGCCTACGAGCAGTACTTC. Full variable domain (missing parts from reference TRBV13 and TRBJ2-7): AAGVIQSPRHLIKEKRETATLKCYPIPRHDTVYWYQQGPGQDPQFLISFYEKMQSDKGSIPDRFSAQQFSDYHSELNMSSLELGDSALYFCASSLRGGAYEQYFGPGTRLTVT.

CDR3 amino acids: CASSLLWEDIQYF. The CDR3, as DNA: TGTGCCAGCAGTTTATTGTGGGAAGACATTCAGTACTTC. The V gene is TRBV28, the J gene TRBJ2-4; the D is unclear. The CDR3 contains 13 residues. Trimming removed 1 base from V and 8 bases from J, with 9 bases in between. The germline CDR1 and CDR2 sequences are MDHEN and SYDVKM.

The gene calls are TRBV5-1 and TRBJ1-2; possible D gene TRBD1, 6 bases. The V end lost 0 bases, the J end lost 3 bases, and 18 bases lay between the germline ends. Germline assignment: CDR1 SGHRS and CDR2 YFSETQ. This CDR3 has 17 residues. The CDR3 nucleotides are TGCGCCAGCAGCTTGGGGGCCGGGGGCAGGGAGGACTATGGCTACACCTTC. It encodes CASSLGAGGREDYGYTF.

This chain links TRBV6-6 with TRBJ2-3, with 9 bases that match TRBD1. Trimming cost V 6 bases and J 2 bases; bases outside gene matches: 6. The CDR3 runs to 15 residues. Germline assignment: CDR1 MNHNY and CDR2 SVGAGI (reference sequence). Written as DNA, the CDR3 is TGTGCCAGCAGCGGACAGGGGATTTACACAGATACGCAGTATTTT. Protein product: CASSGQGIYTDTQYF.